This T cell receptor beta chain was identified during a study of cytomegalovirus exposure and HLA in healthy donors. Study information: The use of the same platform for the 110 or so validation repertoires and the approximately 730 first-cohort repertoires was reported by a later analysis. Whole-study findings and limits: Some TCR beta chains (more than 150 of them) were listed as cytomegalovirus-associated. According to a subsequent analysis, TCR clusters from the first cohort were inclined to appear together in the 90 to 150 validation repertoires.

The donors were members of the validation cohort, which comprised around 110 subjects and was separate from the first cohort of 600 to 800 subjects. Measured with immunoSEQ multiplex PCR; TCRdb has only the in-frame clones, and not every one. The repertoire holds approximately 270,000 clones, with less than 90% as singletons. As regards this clone: Antigen: not known.

Germline V lookup: CDR1 SEHNR, CDR2 FQNEAQ (reference sequence). V was clipped by 2 bases and J by 1 base, with 17 bases between them. The CDR3 consists of 17 residues. Sequencing input: PBMCs. This sequence was found in a man between 18 and 35 years old in good health and CMV-seropositive. This chain links TRBV7-9 with TRBJ1-1; the D is unclear. CDR3 protein: CASSLFTAISRNTEAFF. The CDR3 DNA follows: TGTGCCAGCAGCTTATTTACAGCAATAAGTAGGAACACTGAAGCTTTCTTT.